The sample holds one count of the clone carrying this T cell receptor beta chain. The sample belongs to a study of blood T cell repertoires in COVID-19. Background on the study: The United States, Italy and Spain supplied acute and convalescent COVID-19 samples. PBMCs, B-cell-depleted T cells, or T cells were the source of the cDNA or gDNA that made up the material.

The germline CDR1 and CDR2 sequences are KGHSH and LQKENI. The CDR3 has 13 amino acids. The V end was cut by 2 bases, the J end by 1 base, with 5 bases between. In the source study's methods: Nucleated cell counts were estimated from reference gene primer amplification. Assay used: immunoSEQ multiplex PCR; TCRdb lists only in-frame clones, some missing. That table gives V, J and clone size, and the DNA gave D and trimming. Of 10,000 to 11,000 clones listed, about 85% are singletons. The source of this sequence is a man aged 25-40 years with active or convalescent COVID-19. The gene calls are TRBV18 and TRBJ2-5; possibly TRBD2 for D (5 bases). What was sequenced was peripheral blood. This chain's CDR3 is CASSPAGQETQYF. In nucleotides, the CDR3 is TGTGCCAGCTCACCAGCGGGCCAAGAGACCCAGTACTTC.